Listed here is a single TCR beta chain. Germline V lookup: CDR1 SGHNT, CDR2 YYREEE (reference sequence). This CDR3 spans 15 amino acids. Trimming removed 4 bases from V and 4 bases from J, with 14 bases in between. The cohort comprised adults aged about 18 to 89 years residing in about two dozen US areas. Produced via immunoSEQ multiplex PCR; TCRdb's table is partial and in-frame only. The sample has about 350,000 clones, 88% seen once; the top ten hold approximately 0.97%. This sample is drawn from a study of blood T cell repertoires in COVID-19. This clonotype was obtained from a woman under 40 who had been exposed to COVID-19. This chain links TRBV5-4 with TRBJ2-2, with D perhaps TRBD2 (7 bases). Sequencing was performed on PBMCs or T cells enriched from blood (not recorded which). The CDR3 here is CASSPGRGGTGELFF. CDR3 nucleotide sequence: TGTGCCAGCAGCCCGGGGAGGGGGGGCACCGGGGAGCTGTTTTTT.